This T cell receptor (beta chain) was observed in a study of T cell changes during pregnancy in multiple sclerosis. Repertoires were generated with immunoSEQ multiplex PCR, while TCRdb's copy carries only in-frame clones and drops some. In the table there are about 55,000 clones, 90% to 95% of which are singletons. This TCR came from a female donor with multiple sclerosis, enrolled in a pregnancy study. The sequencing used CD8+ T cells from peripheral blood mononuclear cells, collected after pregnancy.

The CDR3 bases are TGTGCCAGCAGCCCGACAGGGGTTGCGCAGTACTTC. Protein product: CASSPTGVAQYF. The rearrangement uses TRBV11-2 and TRBJ2-7; TRBD1 agrees at 8 bases. This CDR3 is 12 amino acids long. The germline CDR1 and CDR2 sequences are SGHAT and FQNNGV. Trimming cost V 5 bases and J 9 bases; bases outside gene matches: 6.